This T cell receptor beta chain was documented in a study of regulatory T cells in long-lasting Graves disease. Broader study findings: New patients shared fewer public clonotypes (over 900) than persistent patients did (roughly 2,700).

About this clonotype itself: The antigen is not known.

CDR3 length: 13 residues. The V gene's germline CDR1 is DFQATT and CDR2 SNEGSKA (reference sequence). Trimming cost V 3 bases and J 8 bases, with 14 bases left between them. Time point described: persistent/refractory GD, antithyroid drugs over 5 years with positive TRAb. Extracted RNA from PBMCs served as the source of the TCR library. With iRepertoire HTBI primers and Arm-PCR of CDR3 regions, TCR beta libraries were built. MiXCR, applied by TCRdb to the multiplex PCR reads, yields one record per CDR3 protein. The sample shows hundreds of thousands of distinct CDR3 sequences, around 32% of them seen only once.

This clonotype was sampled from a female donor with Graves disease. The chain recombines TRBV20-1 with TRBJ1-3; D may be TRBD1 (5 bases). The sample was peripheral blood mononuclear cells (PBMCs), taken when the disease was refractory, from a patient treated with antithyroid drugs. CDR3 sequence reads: CSASSLGADTIYF. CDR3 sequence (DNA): TGCAGTGCTAGTTCCCTAGGGGCTGACACCATATATTTT.